This TCR beta chain is drawn from a study of T cell responses to AZD1222 COVID-19 vaccine (dated by TCRdb to the early 2020s). For the wider study: A total of over 230 trial participants underwent TCR sequencing, of whom about 210 received two doses of AZD1222 and around 25 received two doses of the MenACWY control vaccine. Enrollment into the trials was organized by age into subgroups of 18-55, 56-69 and 70-plus years, and those subgroups contained roughly 150, 30 and 60 TCR-sequenced participants, respectively.

With regard to this clone: Its antigen is unknown. Within one base of it there is no much larger clone, and no base qualities were kept.

The investigation overall reported the following: In the small 56-69-year group, the increase in depth fell short of significance, most likely because of low power. Conclusions about previously exposed vaccinees were limited because only 5 or 6 AZD1222 recipients were SARS-CoV-2 seropositive at baseline. CD4 TCRs associated with the vaccine covered the entire spike protein, and the dominant responses were in regions 160-218 and 743-854. No day 14 peak-response samples were available, so repertoires were characterized only after the peak T cell response. After two AZD1222 doses, both the breadth and the depth of spike-specific TCRs were significantly higher than at day 0 and than in MenACWY recipients. Reportedly, almost half of the unique spike-specific TCRs recognized epitopes lying outside the regions that are mutated in the B.1.351 and B.1.1.7 variants. Participants were mostly white British and included more females than males, and it was suggested by the authors that clonal diversity may have been underestimated.

The CDR3 regions of human TCRbeta chains were analyzed by immunosequencing. Per the original workflow: TCRs in the repertoires were matched against a reference library of SARS-CoV-2-specific TCRs that had been generated with the MIRA antigen-specificity platform. Breadth was defined as the fraction of unique TCRs that were SARS-CoV-2-associated. Depth was defined as the fraction of total T cells that were SARS-CoV-2-associated. Using the MIRA data, each spike-specific TCR was assigned both to the spike region to which the TCR was reactive and to a CD4 or CD8 class. Log10-transformed breadth and depth values were compared by one-way ANOVA with Sidak's multiple comparisons tests. This is the immuneACCESS table as TCRdb keeps it, with only in-frame sequences that have V and J called. A part of the clones is gone; compared with another copy, unresolved V genes explain less than half, and the rest is unexplained. V and J calls and clone size are given by that table; D and trimming were obtained from the DNA. The sample table holds 150,000 to 160,000 clones, of which roughly 90% were seen once. The ten biggest clones cover about 1.6% of the sample.

Interpreted using the paper, the time point label stands for: about 28 days (+/-7) after the second vaccine dose. AZD1222 recipients whose second dose came at about 4 weeks and those whose second dose came at about 12 weeks were combined into one group, since spike-specific TCR depth and breadth did not differ between the two schedules. Samples from vaccinated people were obtained from the UK trials COV001 and COV002, which included a single-blind randomized controlled phase 2/3 trial of AZD1222 (ChAdOx1 nCoV-19) in healthy adults. For TCRbeta chain sequencing, PBMC samples were collected from trial participants at day 0 and at day 28 after the second dose. V is cut by 6 bases and J by 2 bases, and the space between the germline ends is 27 bases. Per the germline V gene, SGDLS is the CDR1 and YYNGEE is the CDR2. Its CDR3 holds 18 amino acids, cysteine through phenylalanine. Just the 54-base CDR3 DNA is kept, in frame starting at base 1.

This receptor was taken from an adult who received the AZD1222 COVID-19 vaccine. This specimen consisted of peripheral blood, obtained 28 days after the second AZD1222 dose. The rearranged chain carries TRBV9 and TRBJ2-7, with TRBD1 tentatively as D gene (6 bases match). In nucleotide form, the sequence is TGTGCCAGCACTGGACAGACGGTCAGAAAGTTACCAACCTACGAGCAGTACTTC. Translated, this gives CASTGQTVRKLPTYEQYF. Reference TRBV9 and TRBJ2-7 proteins supply the regions before and after the CDR3; the full variable domain is: DSGVTQTPKHLITATGQRVTLRCSPRSGDLSVYWYQQSLDQGLQFLIQYYNGEERAKGNILERFSAQQFPDLHSELNLSSLELGDSALYFCASTGQTVRKLPTYEQYFGPGTRLTVT.